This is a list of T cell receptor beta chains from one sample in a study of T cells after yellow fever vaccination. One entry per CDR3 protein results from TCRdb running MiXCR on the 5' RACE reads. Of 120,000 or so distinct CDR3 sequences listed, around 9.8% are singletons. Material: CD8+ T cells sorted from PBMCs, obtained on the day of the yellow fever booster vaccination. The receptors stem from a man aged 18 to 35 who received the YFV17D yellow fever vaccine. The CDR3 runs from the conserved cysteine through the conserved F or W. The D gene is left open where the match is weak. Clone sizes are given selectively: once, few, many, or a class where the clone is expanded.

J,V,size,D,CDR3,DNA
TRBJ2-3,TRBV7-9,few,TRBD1,CASTWDSGHSTDTQYF,TGTGCCAGCACCTGGGACAGCGGACACAGCACAGATACGCAGTATTTT
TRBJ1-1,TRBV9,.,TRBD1,CASTGQGTEAFF,TGTGCCAGCACCGGACAGGGCACTGAAGCTTTCTTT
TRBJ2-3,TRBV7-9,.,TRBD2,CASSPRGGVEQYF,TGTGCCAGCAGCCCTCGCGGGGGAGTTGAGCAGTATTTT
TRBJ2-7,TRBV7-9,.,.,CASSPQDGAEEQYF,TGTGCCAGCAGCCCCCAGGACGGGGCAGAAGAGCAGTACTTC
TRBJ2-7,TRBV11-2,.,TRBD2,CASRPGTSTGKIYEQYF,TGTGCCAGCAGGCCTGGGACTAGCACAGGGAAAATCTACGAGCAGTACTTC
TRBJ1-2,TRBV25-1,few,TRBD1,CASSDRGVGYTF,TGTGCCAGCAGTGACAGGGGGGTTGGCTACACCTTC
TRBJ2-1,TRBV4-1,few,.,CASSSGGAGEQFF,TGCGCCAGCAGCTCGGGGGGCGCTGGCGAGCAGTTCTTC
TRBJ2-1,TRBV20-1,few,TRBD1,CSARDVQGAYNEQFF,TGCAGTGCTAGAGATGTTCAGGGGGCCTACAATGAGCAGTTCTTC
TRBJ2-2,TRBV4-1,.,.,CASSPRDTNTGELFF,TGCGCCAGCAGCCCCCGGGACACCAACACCGGGGAGCTGTTTTTT
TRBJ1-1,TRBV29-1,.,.,CSVEVYRGNLEAFF,TGCAGCGTTGAAGTTTATAGGGGTAACCTGGAAGCTTTCTTT
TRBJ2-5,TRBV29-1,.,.,CSVGRGGGTQETQYF,TGCAGCGTGGGCCGCGGCGGGGGCACCCAAGAGACCCAGTACTTC
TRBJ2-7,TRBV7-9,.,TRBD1,CASSSPNDRVYEQYF,TGTGCCAGCAGCTCACCCAACGACAGGGTGTACGAGCAGTACTTC
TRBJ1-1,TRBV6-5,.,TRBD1,CASSWGTGYTEAFF,TGTGCCAGCAGTTGGGGGACAGGGTACACTGAAGCTTTCTTT
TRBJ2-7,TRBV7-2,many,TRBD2,CASSSGTSGGDEQYF,TGTGCCAGCAGCTCCGGGACTAGCGGGGGAGACGAGCAGTACTTC
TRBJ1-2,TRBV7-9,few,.,CASSLFPTEVYGYTF,TGTGCCAGCAGCTTATTCCCCACAGAAGTCTATGGCTACACCTTC
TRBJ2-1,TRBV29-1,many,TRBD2,CSVEDRSGNYNEQFF,TGCAGCGTTGAAGATCGGAGCGGGAATTACAATGAGCAGTTCTTC
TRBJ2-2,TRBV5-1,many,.,CASRDTNTGELFF,TGCGCCAGCCGGGACACCAACACCGGGGAGCTGTTTTTT